Listed here is a single T cell receptor beta chain. The antigen remains unidentified. The data were obtained in a study of cytomegalovirus exposure and HLA in healthy donors. Broader study findings: A prior analysis recorded that most TCR beta V segments were productive about 87% or about 30% of the time. The authors later linked a missense DCLRE1C variant to TCR beta V- and J-gene trimming.

PCR amplification relied on 60 Vbeta primers (plus 13 Jbeta primers). Data came from immunoSEQ multiplex PCR; TCRdb stores just in-frame clones and leaves some out. The sample includes over 65,000 clones. Trimming shortened V by 5 bases and J by 3 bases, and 14 bases separated the two germline ends. The CDR3 has 15 amino acids. Germline-derived CDR1 and CDR2 are LGHNA and YNFKEQ. The TCR sequence derives from a man aged 25 to 40 in good health and CMV-seronegative. The chain employs TRBV4-2 and TRBJ1-5, with D possibly TRBD1 on 6 matching bases. Sequenced material: PBMCs. The CDR3 protein is CASSSGQPNNQPQHF. The CDR3 DNA follows: TGTGCCAGCAGCTCGGGACAACCGAACAATCAGCCCCAGCATTTT.